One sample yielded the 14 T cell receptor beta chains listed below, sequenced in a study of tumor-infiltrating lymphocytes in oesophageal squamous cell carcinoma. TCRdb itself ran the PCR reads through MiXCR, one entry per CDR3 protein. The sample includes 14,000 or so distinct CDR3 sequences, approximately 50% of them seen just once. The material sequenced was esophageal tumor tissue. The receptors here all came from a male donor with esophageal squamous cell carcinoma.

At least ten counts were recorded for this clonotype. Here the CDR3 reads CASSRTGNGELFF. The CDR3 coding sequence is TGTGCCAGCAGTCGGACAGGGAACGGGGAGCTGTTTTTT. This chain uses TRBV12-3 or TRBV12-4 with TRBJ2-2, with 8 bases matching TRBD1. V lost 5 bases and J lost 7; bases outside the gene matches: 3. This CDR3 comprises 13 residues.

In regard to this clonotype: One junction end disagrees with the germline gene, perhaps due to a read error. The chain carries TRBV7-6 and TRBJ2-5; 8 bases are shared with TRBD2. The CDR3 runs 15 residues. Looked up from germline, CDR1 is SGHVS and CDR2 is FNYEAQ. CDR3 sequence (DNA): TGTGCTAGCAGCCCAGCGGGGGCTAGCAGGGAGACCCAGTACTTC. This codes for CASSPAGASRETQYF. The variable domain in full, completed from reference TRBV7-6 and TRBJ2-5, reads GAGVSQSPRYKVTKRGQDVALRCDPISGHVSLYWYRQALGQGPEFLTYFNYEAQQDKSGLPNDRFSAERPEGSISTLTIQRTEQRDSAMYRCASSPAGASRETQYFGPGTRLLVL.

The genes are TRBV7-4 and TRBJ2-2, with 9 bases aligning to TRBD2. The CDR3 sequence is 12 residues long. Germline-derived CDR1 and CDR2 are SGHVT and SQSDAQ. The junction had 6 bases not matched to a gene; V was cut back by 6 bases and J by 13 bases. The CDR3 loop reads CASSPLAGRLFF. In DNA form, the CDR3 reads TGTGCCAGCAGTCCGCTAGCGGGACGGCTGTTTTTT.

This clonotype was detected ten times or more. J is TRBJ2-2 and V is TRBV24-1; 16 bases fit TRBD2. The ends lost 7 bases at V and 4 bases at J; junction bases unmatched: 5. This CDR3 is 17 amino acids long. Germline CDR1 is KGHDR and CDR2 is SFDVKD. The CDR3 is CATSPGLAGGGTGELFF. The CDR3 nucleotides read TGTGCCACCAGCCCGGGACTAGCGGGAGGGGGCACCGGGGAGCTGTTTTTT.

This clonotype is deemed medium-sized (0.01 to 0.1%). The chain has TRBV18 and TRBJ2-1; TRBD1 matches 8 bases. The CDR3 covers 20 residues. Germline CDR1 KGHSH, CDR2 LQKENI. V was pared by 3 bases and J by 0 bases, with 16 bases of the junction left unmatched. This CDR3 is CASSPQNRGRRKSSYNEQFF. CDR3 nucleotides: TGTGCCAGCTCACCGCAAAACAGGGGGAGGAGGAAGAGCTCCTACAATGAGCAGTTCTTC. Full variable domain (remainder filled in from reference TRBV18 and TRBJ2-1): NAGVMQNPRHLVRRRGQEARLRCSPMKGHSHVYWYRQLPEEGLKFMVYLQKENIIDESGMPKERFSAEFPKEGPSILRIQQVVRGDSAAYFCASSPQNRGRRKSSYNEQFFGPGTRLTVL.

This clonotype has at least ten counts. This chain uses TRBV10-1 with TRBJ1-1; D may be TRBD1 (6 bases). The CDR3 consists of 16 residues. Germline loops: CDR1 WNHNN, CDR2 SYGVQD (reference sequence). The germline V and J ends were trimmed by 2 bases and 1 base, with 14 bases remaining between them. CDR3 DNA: TGCGCCAGCAGTGAGCCCTGGACAGAGGCGAACACTGAAGCTTTCTTT. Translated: CASSEPWTEANTEAFF.

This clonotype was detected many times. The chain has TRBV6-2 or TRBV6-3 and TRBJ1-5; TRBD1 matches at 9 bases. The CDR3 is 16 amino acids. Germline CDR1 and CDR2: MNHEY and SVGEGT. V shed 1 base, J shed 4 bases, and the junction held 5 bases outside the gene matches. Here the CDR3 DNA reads TGTGCCAGCAGTTACTACAGGACAGGGGTGAATCAGCCCCAGCATTTT. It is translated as CASSYYRTGVNQPQHF.

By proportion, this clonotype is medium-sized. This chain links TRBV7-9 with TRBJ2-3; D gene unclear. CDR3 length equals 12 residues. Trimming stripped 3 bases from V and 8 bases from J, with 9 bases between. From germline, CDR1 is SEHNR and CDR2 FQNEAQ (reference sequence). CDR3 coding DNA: TGTGCCAGCAGCTTCCCGCGCGGTACGCAGTATTTT. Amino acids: CASSFPRGTQYF.

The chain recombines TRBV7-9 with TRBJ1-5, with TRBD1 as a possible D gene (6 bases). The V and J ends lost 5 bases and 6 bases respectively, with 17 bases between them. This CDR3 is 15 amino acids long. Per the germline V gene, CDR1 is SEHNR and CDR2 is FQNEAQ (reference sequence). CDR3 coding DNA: TGTGCCAGCAGCCCAAGTGTCCGGGACACTCAGCCCCAGCATTTT. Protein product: CASSPSVRDTQPQHF.

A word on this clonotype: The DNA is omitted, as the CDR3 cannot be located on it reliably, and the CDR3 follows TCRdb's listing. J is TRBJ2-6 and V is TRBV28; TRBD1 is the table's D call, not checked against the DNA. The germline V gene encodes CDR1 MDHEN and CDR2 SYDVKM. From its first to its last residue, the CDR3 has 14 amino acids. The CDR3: CASSPTGRDPVLRF.

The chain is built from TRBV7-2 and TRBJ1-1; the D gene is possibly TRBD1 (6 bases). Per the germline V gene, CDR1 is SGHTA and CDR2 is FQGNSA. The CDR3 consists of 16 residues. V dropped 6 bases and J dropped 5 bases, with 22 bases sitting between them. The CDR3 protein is CASRGRGSRVDTEAFF. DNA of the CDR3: TGTGCCAGCAGGGGGAGGGGGTCCAGGGTAGATACTGAAGCTTTCTTT.

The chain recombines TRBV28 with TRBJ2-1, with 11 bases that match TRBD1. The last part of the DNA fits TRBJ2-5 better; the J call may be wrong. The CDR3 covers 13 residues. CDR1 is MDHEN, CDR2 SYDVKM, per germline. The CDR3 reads CASSGQGAETQYF. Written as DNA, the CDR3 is TGTGCCAGCAGTGGACAGGGGGCTGAGACCCAGTACTTC.

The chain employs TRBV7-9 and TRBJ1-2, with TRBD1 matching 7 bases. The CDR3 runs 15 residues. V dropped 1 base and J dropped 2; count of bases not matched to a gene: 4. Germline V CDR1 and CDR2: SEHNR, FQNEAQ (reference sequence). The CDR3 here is CASSLEGQLNYGYTF. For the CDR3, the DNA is TGTGCCAGCAGCTTAGAGGGACAGTTAAACTATGGCTACACCTTC.

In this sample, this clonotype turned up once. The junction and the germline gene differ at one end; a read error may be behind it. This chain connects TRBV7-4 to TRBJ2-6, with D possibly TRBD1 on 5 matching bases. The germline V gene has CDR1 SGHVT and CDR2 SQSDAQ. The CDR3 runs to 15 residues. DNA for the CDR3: TGTGCCAGCAGAAGACGGATCTCTGGGGCCAGCGTCCTGACTTTC. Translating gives CASRRRISGASVLTF. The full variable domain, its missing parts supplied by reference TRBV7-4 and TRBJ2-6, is GAGVSQSPRYKVAKRGRDVALRCDSISGHVTLYWYRQTLGQGSEVLTYSQSDAQRDKSGRPSGRFSAERPERSVSTLKIQRTEQGDSAVYLCASRRRISGASVLTFGAGSRLTVL.